The sequence of this TCR beta chain was determined in a study of CD8+CD57+ T cells in acquired aplastic anemia. Study context: Sorted CD4+ and CD8+ cells yielded DNA averaging about 3.1 ug. Researchers reported that healthy donors averaged about 10.8 million reads for CD4+ cells.

Template material for TCR beta VDJ and CDR3 profiling consisted of genomic DNA. MiXCR was run by TCRdb on the reads, yielding one entry per CDR3 protein. In the table there are 35,000 to 50,000 distinct CDR3 sequences, about 70% of which are singletons. J gave up 8 bases and V 6 bases, and 5 bases lay outside the gene matches. Germline loops: CDR1 MNHNS, CDR2 SASEGT. This CDR3 has 12 residues. In its sample, this clonotype ranks as medium-sized. The TCR was taken from a human donor in good health, serving as a control. The chain couples TRBV6-1 to TRBJ1-2, with 8 bases matching TRBD1. The source material was sorted CD4+, CD8+, or CD8+CD57+ T cells (not recorded which) from PBMCs. In DNA form, the CDR3 reads TGTGCCAGCAGCCAGGACAGGGACGGCTACACCTTC. This encodes CASSQDRDGYTF.